These T cell receptor beta chains were read from a single sample in a study of blood T cell repertoires in COVID-19. The method was immunoSEQ multiplex PCR; TCRdb's version includes in-frame clones alone and lacks a portion of them. The profile shows 120,000 to 150,000 clones, 79% of them singletons. The sequenced sample was peripheral blood. These receptors all come from a man aged 60 to 75 with acute or convalescent COVID-19. CDR3s include the opening cysteine and the closing phenylalanine or tryptophan. The D gene is left open where the match is weak. The size field is filled for only some rows; it gives once, few, many or a size class.

v_gene	abundance	d_gene	j_gene	CDR3nt	CDR3aa
TRBV4-2	.	TRBD2	TRBJ2-1	TGTGCCAGCAGCCAAGGAGGTAGCGGGAGCAATGAGCAGTTCTTC	CASSQGGSGSNEQFF
TRBV10-2	.	TRBD2	TRBJ2-7	TGCGCCAGCAAGGGGCTAGCGGGGCCCTACGAGCAGTACTTC	CASKGLAGPYEQYF
TRBV28	.	TRBD2	TRBJ2-3	TGTGCCAGCAGTTTGGCCAGCGGGGGGGTGGCAGATACGCAGTATTTT	CASSLASGGVADTQYF
TRBV3-1/TRBV3-2	.	.	TRBJ1-2	TGTGCCAGCAGCCGGGCAGACTATGGCTACACCTTC	CASSRADYGYTF
TRBV6-2/TRBV6-3	.	.	TRBJ1-5	TGTGCCAGCAGCCGAGGGGGAGTCCAGCCCCAGCATTTT	CASSRGGVQPQHF
TRBV28	few	TRBD1	TRBJ1-5	TGTGCCAGCAGTTCCCGGAGACAGGGCGGGCATCAGCCCCAGCATTTT	CASSSRRQGGHQPQHF
TRBV7-8	.	TRBD1	TRBJ1-3	TGTGCCAGCAGCTTAGCGGACAGGGTTTCGGGAAACACCATATATTTT	CASSLADRVSGNTIYF
TRBV19	.	.	TRBJ1-6	TGTGCCAGTGGGCGAGGGAGTAATTCACCCCTCCACTTT	CASGRGSNSPLHF
TRBV20-1	.	TRBD2	TRBJ2-7	TGCAGTGCTAGTTCTGGCGGGAGACGGCGCGAGCAGTACTTC	CSASSGGRRREQYF
TRBV15	.	TRBD1	TRBJ1-5	TGTGCCACCAGCAGTTGGAGGGACAGGGGGAACAATCAGCCCCAGCATTTT	CATSSWRDRGNNQPQHF
TRBV18	few	.	TRBJ1-4	TGTGCCAGCTCACCACAACAGGGACGTAATGAAAAACTGTTTTTT	CASSPQQGRNEKLFF
TRBV29-1	.	TRBD2	TRBJ2-1	TGCAGCGTGGAGGGACTAGCGGGAGTTGAGCAGTTCTTC	CSVEGLAGVEQFF
TRBV18	.	TRBD1	TRBJ1-2	TGTGCCAGCTCTCGGGACAGGGACTATGGCTACACCTTC	CASSRDRDYGYTF
TRBV5-6	.	TRBD2	TRBJ2-2	TGTGCCAGCAGCTTACCGGGACTAGTGGGTACGGGGGAGCTGTTTTTT	CASSLPGLVGTGELFF
TRBV2	.	.	TRBJ2-2	TGTGCCAGCAGTCCCCTGGGGGGTAGCCCCGGGGAGCTGTTTTTT	CASSPLGGSPGELFF
TRBV6-6	.	.	TRBJ2-2	TGTGCCAGCACCGTGGTAGCGTACACCGGGGAGCTGTTTTTT	CASTVVAYTGELFF
TRBV11-3	.	.	TRBJ1-3	TGTGCCAGCAGCCAAGGGGGATCTGGAAACACCATATATTTT	CASSQGGSGNTIYF
TRBV7-9	few	TRBD1	TRBJ1-2	TGTGCCAGCACCAAGGACAGGGCGGACTATGGCTACACCTTC	CASTKDRADYGYTF
TRBV3-1/TRBV3-2	.	.	TRBJ2-7	TGTGCCAGCAGCCAAGTAGCAGGGAGGACCTACGAGCAGTACTTC	CASSQVAGRTYEQYF
TRBV5-1	medium-sized	TRBD2	TRBJ2-5	TGCGCCAGCAGCACCGGGACTAGCGGGAGAATTTCCCAAGAGACCCAGTACTTC	CASSTGTSGRISQETQYF
TRBV5-4	.	.	TRBJ2-4	TGTGCCAGCAGCCTGGAGGGGACATCGAGAGCCAAAAACATTCAGTACTTC	CASSLEGTSRAKNIQYF
TRBV7-9	.	.	TRBJ2-7	TGTGCCAGCAGCTTTAACAGTCCCCCCTACGAGCAGTACTTC	CASSFNSPPYEQYF
TRBV6-1	.	TRBD1	TRBJ2-2	TGTGCCAGCAGTGAAAACAGGGGGCGCACCGGGGAGCTGTTTTTT	CASSENRGRTGELFF
TRBV3-1/TRBV3-2	.	TRBD2	TRBJ2-3	TGTGCCAGCAGCCAGTCCCTAGCGGGAGTGAGTGCAGATACGCAGTATTTT	CASSQSLAGVSADTQYF
TRBV5-1	.	TRBD1	TRBJ2-1	TGCGCCAGCAGGGAGACAGGGGGCCTTGGGGAGCAGTTCTTC	CASRETGGLGEQFF
TRBV18	.	TRBD1	TRBJ1-2	TGTGCCAGCTCACTGACAGGGGATAACTATGGCTACACCTTC	CASSLTGDNYGYTF
TRBV19	.	TRBD1	TRBJ1-4	TGTGCCAGTTCTTTGGACAGGGGTAATGAAAAACTGTTTTTT	CASSLDRGNEKLFF
TRBV19	.	.	TRBJ1-5	TGTGCCAGTACCCTCGGACAGATTAGCAATCAGCCCCAGCATTTT	CASTLGQISNQPQHF
TRBV5-4	once	TRBD2	TRBJ2-2	TGTGCCAGCAGCTTGGTTAGCGGGAGGGCCCTCACCGGGGAGCTGTTTTTT	CASSLVSGRALTGELFF
TRBV4-3	.	.	TRBJ1-2	TGCGCCAGCAGCCAAGATCAGGGGCCGGGCTATGGCTACACCTTC	CASSQDQGPGYGYTF
TRBV18	.	.	TRBJ2-7	TGTGCCAGCTCACCAAGGCAGGTACCATCCCACGAGCAGTACTTC	CASSPRQVPSHEQYF
TRBV5-1	.	.	TRBJ2-3	TGCGCCAGCAGCTTGGGAGCGGCCACAGATACGCAGTATTTT	CASSLGAATDTQYF
TRBV2	.	TRBD2	TRBJ2-7	TGTGCCAGCAGTACCCTCGGGGGGGGAAACTACGAGCAGTACTTC	CASSTLGGGNYEQYF
TRBV7-9	.	.	TRBJ2-3	TGTGCCAGCAGCTTTCAGGGGGATACGCAGTATTTT	CASSFQGDTQYF
TRBV15	.	.	TRBJ2-5	TGTGCCACCAGCAGAGACCAGGAGGGCGGGGAGACCCAGTACTTC	CATSRDQEGGETQYF
TRBV5-1	.	.	TRBJ1-6	TGCGCCAGCAGCCCGGACAGATATAATTCACCCCTCCACTTT	CASSPDRYNSPLHF
TRBV2	.	TRBD1	TRBJ1-4	TGTGCCAGCAAGGTTTCCAGGGGGCCGAATGAAAAACTGTTTTTT	CASKVSRGPNEKLFF
TRBV19	.	.	TRBJ1-6	TGTGCCAGTAGTATTGGAACAGGGTCGGGTAATTCACCCCTCCACTTT	CASSIGTGSGNSPLHF
TRBV2	.	.	TRBJ1-5	TGTGCCAGCAGTCGGAAAAGGGGCCCTCAGCCCCAGCATTTT	CASSRKRGPQPQHF
TRBV29-1	.	.	TRBJ1-1	TGCAGCGCCTACCCCTCAGGGGTAATGAACACTGAAGCTTTCTTT	CSAYPSGVMNTEAFF
TRBV3-1/TRBV3-2	.	.	TRBJ2-2	TGTGCCAGCAGCCAAGGAGTTCAGGACAGATCCGGGGAGCTGTTTTTT	CASSQGVQDRSGELFF
TRBV6-5	.	TRBD2	TRBJ2-1	TGTGCCAGCAGTTACACCCCTAGCGGGACCTACAATGAGCAGTTCTTC	CASSYTPSGTYNEQFF
TRBV11-3	.	TRBD1	TRBJ2-2	TGTGCCAGCAGCCTGGGGGACAGGGTGAACACCGGGGAGCTGTTTTTT	CASSLGDRVNTGELFF
TRBV10-3	.	.	TRBJ2-5	TGTGCCTCGGGCTTGGGTGGCGGCGGGGAGACCCAGTACTTC	CASGLGGGGETQYF
TRBV19	.	TRBD2	TRBJ2-3	TGTGCCAGTAGTATTACTAGCGGGAAGGCTAGCACAGATACGCAGTATTTT	CASSITSGKASTDTQYF
TRBV3-1/TRBV3-2	.	.	TRBJ2-7	TGTGCCAGCAGCCAAGTCTTCTACGAGCAGTACTTC	CASSQVFYEQYF
TRBV5-1	.	TRBD2	TRBJ2-3	TGCGCCAGCAGCTTGGCACGACCGGGACTAGCGGGAGGCTGGGCAGGCACAGATACGCAGTATTTT	CASSLARPGLAGGWAGTDTQYF
TRBV7-9	few	.	TRBJ2-3	TGTGCCAGCAGCTTAGCGGCCCGCACAGATACGCAGTATTTT	CASSLAARTDTQYF
TRBV6-5	.	TRBD1	TRBJ1-2	TGTGCCAGCAGGAAGACAGGGGCTCACGGCTACACCTTC	CASRKTGAHGYTF
TRBV2	.	.	TRBJ1-6	TGTGCCAGCGGTCAAGGTGGGGGCAGGTCACCCCTCCACTTT	CASGQGGGRSPLHF
TRBV25-1	.	.	TRBJ2-7	TGTGCCAGCAGTTTCGGGGGCGAGCAGTACTTC	CASSFGGEQYF
TRBV19	.	TRBD1	TRBJ1-1	TGTGCCAGTAGTAAGACAGGGTCTACTGAAGCTTTCTTT	CASSKTGSTEAFF
TRBV10-3	.	.	TRBJ1-1	TGTGCCATCAGTGCTGGGTTGGGGGGGGAAGCTTTCTTT	CAISAGLGGEAFF